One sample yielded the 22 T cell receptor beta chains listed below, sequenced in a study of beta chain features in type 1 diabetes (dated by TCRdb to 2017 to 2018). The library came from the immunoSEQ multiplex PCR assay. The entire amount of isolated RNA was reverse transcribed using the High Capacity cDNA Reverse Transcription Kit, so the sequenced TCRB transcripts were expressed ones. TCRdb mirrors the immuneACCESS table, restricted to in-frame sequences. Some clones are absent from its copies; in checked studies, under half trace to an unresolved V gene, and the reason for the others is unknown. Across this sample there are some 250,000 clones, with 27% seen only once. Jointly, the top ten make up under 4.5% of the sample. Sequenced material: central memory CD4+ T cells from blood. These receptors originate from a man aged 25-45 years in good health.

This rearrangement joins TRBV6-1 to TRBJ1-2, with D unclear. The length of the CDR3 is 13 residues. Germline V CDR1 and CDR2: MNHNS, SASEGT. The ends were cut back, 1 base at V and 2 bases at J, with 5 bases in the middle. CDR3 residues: CASSEDPNYGYTF. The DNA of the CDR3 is TGTGCCAGCAGTGAAGATCCCAACTATGGCTACACCTTC.

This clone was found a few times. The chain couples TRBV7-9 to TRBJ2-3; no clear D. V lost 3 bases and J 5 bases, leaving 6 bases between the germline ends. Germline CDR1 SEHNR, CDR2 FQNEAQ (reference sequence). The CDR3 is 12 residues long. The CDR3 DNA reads TGTGCCAGCAGCTTTGGAAAAGATACGCAGTATTTT. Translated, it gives CASSFGKDTQYF.

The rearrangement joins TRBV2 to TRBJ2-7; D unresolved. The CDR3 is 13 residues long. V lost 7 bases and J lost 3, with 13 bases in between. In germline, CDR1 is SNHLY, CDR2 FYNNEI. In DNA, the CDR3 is TGTGCCAGCATTGGAGACCTCGTCTACGAGCAGTACTTC. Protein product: CASIGDLVYEQYF.

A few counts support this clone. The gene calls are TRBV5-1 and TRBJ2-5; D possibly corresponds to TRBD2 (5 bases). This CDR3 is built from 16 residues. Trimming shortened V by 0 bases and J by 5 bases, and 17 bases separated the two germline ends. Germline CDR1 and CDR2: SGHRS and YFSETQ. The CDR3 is CASSLAVGGSGETQYF. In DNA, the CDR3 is TGCGCCAGCAGCTTGGCCGTCGGAGGATCGGGGGAGACCCAGTACTTC.

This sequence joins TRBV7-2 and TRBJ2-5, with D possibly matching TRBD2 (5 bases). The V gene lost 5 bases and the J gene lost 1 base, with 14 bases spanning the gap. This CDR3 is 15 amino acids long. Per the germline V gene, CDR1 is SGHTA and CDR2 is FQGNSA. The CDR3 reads CASSPDGLTQETQYF. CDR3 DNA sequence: TGTGCCAGCAGCCCCGATGGACTCACCCAAGAGACCCAGTACTTC. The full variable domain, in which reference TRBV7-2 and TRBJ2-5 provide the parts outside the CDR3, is GAGVSQSPSNKVTEKGKDVELRCDPISGHTALYWYRQSLGQGLEFLIYFQGNSAPDKSGLPSDRFSAERTGGSVSTLTIQRTQQEDSAVYLCASSPDGLTQETQYFGPGTRLLVL.

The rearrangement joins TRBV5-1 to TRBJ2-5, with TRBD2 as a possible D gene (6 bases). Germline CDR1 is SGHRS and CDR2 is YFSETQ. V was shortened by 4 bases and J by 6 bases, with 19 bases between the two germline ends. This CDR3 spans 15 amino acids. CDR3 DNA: TGCGCCAGCAGCCCCCGCGGGGAAGGGCTGAAGACCCAGTACTTC. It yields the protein CASSPRGEGLKTQYF. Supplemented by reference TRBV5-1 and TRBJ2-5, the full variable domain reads KAGVTQTPRYLIKTRGQQVTLSCSPISGHRSVSWYQQTPGQGLQFLFEYFSETQRNKGNFPGRFSGRQFSNSRSEMNVSTLELGDSALYLCASSPRGEGLKTQYFGPGTRLLVL.

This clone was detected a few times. This chain's CDR3 is CATSAEVTDTQYF. CDR3 nucleotides: TGTGCCACCAGCGCGGAGGTCACAGATACGCAGTATTTT. The V call is TRBV15, the J call TRBJ2-3; maybe TRBD2 (5 bases). V dropped 5 bases and J dropped 2 bases, with 8 bases sitting between them. The CDR3 sequence is 13 residues long. Looked up from germline, CDR1 is LNHNV and CDR2 is YYDKDF (reference sequence).

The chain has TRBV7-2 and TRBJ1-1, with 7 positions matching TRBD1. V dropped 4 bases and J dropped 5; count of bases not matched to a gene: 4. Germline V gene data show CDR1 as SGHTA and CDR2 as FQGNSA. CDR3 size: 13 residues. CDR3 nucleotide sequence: TGTGCCAGCAGCTGGGACAGAGGAACTGAAGCTTTCTTT. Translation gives CASSWDRGTEAFF.

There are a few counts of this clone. CDR3 DNA: TGTGCCAGCAGTGATACGAGGGTTCCCAATGAGCAGTTCTTC. Translation gives CASSDTRVPNEQFF. This chain links TRBV2 with TRBJ2-1; D may be TRBD2 (5 bases). Looked up from germline, CDR1 is SNHLY and CDR2 is FYNNEI. This CDR3 is 14 amino acids long. V lost 3 bases and J lost 6, with 12 bases in between.

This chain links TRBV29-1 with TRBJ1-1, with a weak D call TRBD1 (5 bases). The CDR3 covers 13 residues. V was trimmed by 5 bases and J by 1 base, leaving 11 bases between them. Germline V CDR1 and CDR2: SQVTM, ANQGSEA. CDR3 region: CSVCRDRNTEAFF. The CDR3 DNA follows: TGCAGCGTTTGCCGGGACCGGAACACTGAAGCTTTCTTT.

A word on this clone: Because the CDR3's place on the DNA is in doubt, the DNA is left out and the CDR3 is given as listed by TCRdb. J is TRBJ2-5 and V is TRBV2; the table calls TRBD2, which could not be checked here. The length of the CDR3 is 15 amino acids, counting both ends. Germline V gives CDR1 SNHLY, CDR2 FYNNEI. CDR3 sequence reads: CASILGSGNLGTQYF.

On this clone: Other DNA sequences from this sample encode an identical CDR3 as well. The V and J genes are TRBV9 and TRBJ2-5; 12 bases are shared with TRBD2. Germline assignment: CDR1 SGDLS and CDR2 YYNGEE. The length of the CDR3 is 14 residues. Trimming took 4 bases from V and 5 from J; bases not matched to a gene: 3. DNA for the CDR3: TGTGCCAGCAGCACCGGGACTAGCGGGGAGACCCAGTACTTC. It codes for CASSTGTSGETQYF.

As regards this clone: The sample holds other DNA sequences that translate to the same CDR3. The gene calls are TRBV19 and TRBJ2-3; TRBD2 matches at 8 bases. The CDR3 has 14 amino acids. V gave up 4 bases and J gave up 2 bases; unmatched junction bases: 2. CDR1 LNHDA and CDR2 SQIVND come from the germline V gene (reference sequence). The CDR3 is CASSSGRSTDTQYF. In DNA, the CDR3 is TGTGCCAGTAGTAGCGGGAGGTCCACAGATACGCAGTATTTT.

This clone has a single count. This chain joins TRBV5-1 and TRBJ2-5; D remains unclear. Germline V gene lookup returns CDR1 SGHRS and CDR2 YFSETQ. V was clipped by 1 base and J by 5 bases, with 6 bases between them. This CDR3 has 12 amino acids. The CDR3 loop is CASSLSRETQYF. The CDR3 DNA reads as TGCGCCAGCAGCTTGTCCAGGGAGACCCAGTACTTC.

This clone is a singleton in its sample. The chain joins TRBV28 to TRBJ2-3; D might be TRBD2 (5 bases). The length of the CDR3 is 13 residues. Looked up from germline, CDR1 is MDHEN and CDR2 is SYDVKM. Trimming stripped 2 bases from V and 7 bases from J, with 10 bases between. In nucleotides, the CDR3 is TGTGCCAGCAGTTTAGTAAGCGGATATACGCAGTATTTT. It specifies CASSLVSGYTQYF.

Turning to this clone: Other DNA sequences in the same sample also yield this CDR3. CDR3 loop: CASSVRGTYNEQFF. CDR3 bases: TGTGCCAGCAGCGTTAGGGGCACTTACAATGAGCAGTTCTTC. This chain links TRBV9 with TRBJ2-1, with TRBD1 as a possible D gene (5 bases). Deletions cut 2 bases from V and 4 bases from J, with 10 bases between. In germline, CDR1 is SGDLS, CDR2 YYNGEE. The CDR3 has 14 residues.

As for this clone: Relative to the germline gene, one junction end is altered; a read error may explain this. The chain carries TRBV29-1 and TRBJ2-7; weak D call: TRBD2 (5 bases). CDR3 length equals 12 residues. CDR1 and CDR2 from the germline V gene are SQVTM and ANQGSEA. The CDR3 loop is CSVARGEGEQCF. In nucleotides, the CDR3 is TGCAGCGTTGCAAGAGGCGAGGGTGAGCAGTGCTTC.

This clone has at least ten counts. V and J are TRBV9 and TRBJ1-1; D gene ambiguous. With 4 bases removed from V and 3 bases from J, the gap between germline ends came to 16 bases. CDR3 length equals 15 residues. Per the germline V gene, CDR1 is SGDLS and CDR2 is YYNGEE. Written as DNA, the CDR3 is TGTGCCAGCAGCCATCTACAGCCGAAGGACACTGAAGCTTTCTTT. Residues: CASSHLQPKDTEAFF.

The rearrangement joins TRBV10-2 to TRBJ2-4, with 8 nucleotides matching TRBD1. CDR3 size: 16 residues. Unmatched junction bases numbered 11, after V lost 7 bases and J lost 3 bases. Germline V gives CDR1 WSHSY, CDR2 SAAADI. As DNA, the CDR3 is TGCGCCAGCACCGCCGGGACAGGAGAACACAAAAACATTCAGTACTTC. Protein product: CASTAGTGEHKNIQYF.

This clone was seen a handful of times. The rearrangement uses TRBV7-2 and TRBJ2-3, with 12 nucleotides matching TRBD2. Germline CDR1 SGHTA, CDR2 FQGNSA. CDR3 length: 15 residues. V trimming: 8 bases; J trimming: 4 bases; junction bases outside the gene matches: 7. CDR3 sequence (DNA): TGTGCCAGCGGGCTAGCGGGAGGGATGGCAGATACGCAGTATTTT. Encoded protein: CASGLAGGMADTQYF.

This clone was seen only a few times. The CDR3 DNA sequence: TGTGCCAGCAGCTTACTTAGCTATACGCAGTATTTT. Amino acid sequence: CASSLLSYTQYF. The chain combines TRBV11-2 with TRBJ2-3; D is undetermined. Germline lookup yields CDR1 SGHAT and CDR2 FQNNGV. Trimming removed 2 bases at V and 7 bases at J, with 7 bases between. The CDR3 covers 12 residues.

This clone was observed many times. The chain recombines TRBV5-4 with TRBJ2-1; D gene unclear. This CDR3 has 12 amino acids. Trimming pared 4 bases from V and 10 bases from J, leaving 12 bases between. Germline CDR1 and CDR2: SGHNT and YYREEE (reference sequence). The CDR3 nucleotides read TGTGCCAGCAGCCCGCCCCAAGGCGAGCAGTTCTTC. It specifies CASSPPQGEQFF.